This paragraph covers one T cell receptor (beta chain) sequence. Each donor supplied ten milliliters of peripheral blood. The second PCR ran about 6 to 12 cycles with a sample-barcoded 5' primer and J-beta primers. TCRdb re-called the 5' RACE reads with MiXCR, one entry per CDR3 protein. The sample consists of about 640,000 distinct CDR3 sequences, under 70% of them appearing once. This record comes from a study of blood T cells in healthy people across ages. This CDR3 is built from 15 residues. The germline gives CDR1 SEHNR, CDR2 FQNEAQ (reference sequence). The chain is built from TRBV7-9 and TRBJ2-7; no firm D call. The J call is uncertain, as TRBJ2-5 better fits the DNA end. This TCR came from a man aged 60 to 69 in good health. Material: blood. The CDR3 spells CASSLGYPLGETQYF. CDR3 DNA: TGTGCCAGCAGCTTAGGCTATCCCCTGGGGGAGACCCAGTACTTC.